These T cell receptor beta chains were read from a single sample in a study of human CD8 memory T cell subsets. TCRdb derives one entry per CDR3 protein from the 5' RACE reads, leaving out DNA. This listing includes 7,000 or so distinct CDR3 sequences. The sequenced sample was CD8+ stem-like memory T cells (TSCM and TCM) sorted from PBMCs. Source of these receptors: a human donor in good health. CDR3s include the opening cysteine and the closing phenylalanine or tryptophan. The order of the fields is clone size, V gene, J gene, CDR3 protein. Size tells how often a clone was seen (once, few, many) or the class of an expanded clone, and some rows leave it out.

>NA|TRBV2|TRBJ2-2
CASSVRGSANTGELFF
>NA|TRBV11-2|TRBJ2-2
CASDTPGQHTGELFF
>NA|TRBV2|TRBJ1-1
CASSEGPNTEAFF
>medium-sized|TRBV5-6|TRBJ2-7
CASSGGQGADNGRTYEQYF
>NA|TRBV5-1|TRBJ2-1
CASSLVTSGRSGNEQFF
>NA|TRBV11-2|TRBJ2-2
CASRQGVDVLRELFF
>NA|TRBV2|TRBJ1-2
CASSVGERHGYTF
>NA|TRBV20-1|TRBJ2-1
CSARGLAGNEQFF
>NA|TRBV29-1|TRBJ2-7
CSVGQGTGFNEQYF
>medium-sized|TRBV7-2|TRBJ1-2
CASSSAGSYGYTF
>NA|TRBV27|TRBJ2-2
CASSPLQGAPGELFF
>NA|TRBV20-1|TRBJ2-1
CSARDDLYNEQFF
>NA|TRBV10-1|TRBJ1-1
CASSDHDGTASNTEAFF
>NA|TRBV5-4|TRBJ1-3
CASSLTESSEGNTIYF
>NA|TRBV7-2|TRBJ2-3
CASRRFGLAGGEADTQYF
>NA|TRBV15|TRBJ2-1
CATSGEGGRSTSSYNEQFF
>NA|TRBV5-1|TRBJ2-5
CASSPWGERQETQYF
>NA|TRBV3-1|TRBJ2-3
CASSQTSSPGTDTQYF
>NA|TRBV15|TRBJ2-3
CATSGSVTDTQYF
>NA|TRBV10-3|TRBJ1-1
CAIMGQGSTEAFF
>NA|TRBV27|TRBJ2-1
CASSQLSSGYSYNEQFF
>large|TRBV10-2|TRBJ2-1
CASSVGLAGNEQFF
>NA|TRBV29-1|TRBJ2-3
CSVGEGTDTQYF
>NA|TRBV6-6|TRBJ1-5
CASSQGSVRQPQHF
>NA|TRBV12-3/TRBV12-4|TRBJ2-3
CASSHHLGDTQYF
>medium-sized|TRBV11-2|TRBJ1-1
CASSSARAEMNTEAFF
>NA|TRBV13|TRBJ1-1
CASYPGQTAEAFF
>NA|TRBV11-2|TRBJ2-5
CASSPRGETQYF
>NA|TRBV27|TRBJ1-6
CASAFGEGITSPLHF
>NA|TRBV4-1|TRBJ1-1
CASSQAYRALGSTEAFF
>NA|TRBV28|TRBJ2-1
CASSFRLAGYNEQFF
>NA|TRBV28|TRBJ2-7
CASRSPQTASAYEQYF
>NA|TRBV7-9|TRBJ2-7
CASSSIATAGLYEQYF
>medium-sized|TRBV4-3|TRBJ1-1
CASSQVRDGGTEAFF
>NA|TRBV10-1|TRBJ2-7
CASSENFDEQYF